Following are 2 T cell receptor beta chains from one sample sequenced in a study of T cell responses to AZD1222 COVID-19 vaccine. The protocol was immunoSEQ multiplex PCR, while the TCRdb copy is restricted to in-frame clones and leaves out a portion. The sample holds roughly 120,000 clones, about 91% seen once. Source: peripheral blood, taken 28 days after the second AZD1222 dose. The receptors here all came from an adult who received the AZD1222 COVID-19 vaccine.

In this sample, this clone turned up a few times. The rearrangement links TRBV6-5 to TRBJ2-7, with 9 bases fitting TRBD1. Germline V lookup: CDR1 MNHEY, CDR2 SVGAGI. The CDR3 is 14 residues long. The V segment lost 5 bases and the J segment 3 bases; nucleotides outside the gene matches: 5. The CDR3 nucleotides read TGTGCCAGCAGTCTGAGGACAGGGGTCTACGAGCAGTACTTC. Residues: CASSLRTGVYEQYF.

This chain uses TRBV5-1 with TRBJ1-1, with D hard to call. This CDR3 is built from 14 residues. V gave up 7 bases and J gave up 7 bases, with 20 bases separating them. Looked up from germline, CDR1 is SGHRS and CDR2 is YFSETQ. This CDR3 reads CASRPQPSSGEAFF. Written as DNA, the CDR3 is TGCGCCAGCCGTCCCCAGCCGTCTTCAGGTGAAGCTTTCTTT.